This TCR beta chain comes out of a study of blood T cell repertoires in COVID-19. The CDR3 is 14 amino acids. CDR1 is MNHEY and CDR2 is SVGEGT in the germline V gene. V was cut by 2 bases and J by 2 bases, with 10 bases left in between. TCRdb keeps only in-frame clones here, not all; method: immunoSEQ multiplex PCR. Of 300,000 to 350,000 clones in the sample, around 83% are singletons; the top ten hold 2.5% to 3.5%. The receptor comes from a man younger than 40 with active or convalescent COVID-19. The chain joins TRBV6-2 or TRBV6-3 to TRBJ2-7; possible D gene TRBD1, 5 bases. Input material: peripheral blood. This chain's CDR3 is CASSYGQGTYEQYF. The CDR3 nucleotides are TGTGCCAGCAGTTACGGGCAGGGAACCTACGAGCAGTACTTC.